What follows is one TCR beta chain and its context. The antigen remains undetermined. Method: immunoSEQ multiplex PCR; TCRdb's copy keeps in-frame clones and lacks some. The sample holds fewer than 120,000 clones, 85% to 90% seen once. The V gene lost 3 bases and the J gene lost 1 base, with 12 bases spanning the gap. CDR3 size: 16 residues. Germline CDR1 is KGHSH and CDR2 is LQKENI. This entry is derived from a study of cytomegalovirus exposure and HLA in healthy donors. Overall study: The roughly 110 validation repertoires used the same platform as the approximately 700 first-cohort repertoires (as reported by a later analysis). General study results and limits: The classifier reportedly diagnosed cytomegalovirus status with high sensitivity and specificity.

Specimen: PBMCs. The genes are TRBV18 and TRBJ2-2; weak D call: TRBD1 (6 bases). This TCR derives from a woman in her twenties or thirties in good health and CMV-seropositive. The CDR3 nucleotides read TGTGCCAGCTCACCCCCGGGACACCAGAACACCGGGGAGCTGTTTTTT. Translation: CASSPPGHQNTGELFF. Using reference TRBV18 and TRBJ2-2 for the parts outside the CDR3, the full variable domain is NAGVMQNPRHLVRRRGQEARLRCSPMKGHSHVYWYRQLPEEGLKFMVYLQKENIIDESGMPKERFSAEFPKEGPSILRIQQVVRGDSAAYFCASSPPGHQNTGELFFGEGSRLTVL.